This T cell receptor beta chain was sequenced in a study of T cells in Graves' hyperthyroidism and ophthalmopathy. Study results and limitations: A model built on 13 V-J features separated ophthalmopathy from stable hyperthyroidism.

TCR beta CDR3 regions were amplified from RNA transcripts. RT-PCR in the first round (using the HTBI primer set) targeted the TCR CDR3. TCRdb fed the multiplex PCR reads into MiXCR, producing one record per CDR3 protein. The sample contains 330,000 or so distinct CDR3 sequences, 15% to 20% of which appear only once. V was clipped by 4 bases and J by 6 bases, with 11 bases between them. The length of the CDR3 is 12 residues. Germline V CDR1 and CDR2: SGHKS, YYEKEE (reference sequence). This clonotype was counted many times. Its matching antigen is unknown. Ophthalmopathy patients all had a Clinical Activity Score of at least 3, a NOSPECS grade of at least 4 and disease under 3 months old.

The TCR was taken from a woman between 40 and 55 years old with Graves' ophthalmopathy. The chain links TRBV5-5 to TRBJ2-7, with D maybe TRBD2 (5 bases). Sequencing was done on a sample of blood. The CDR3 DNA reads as TGTGCCAGCAGCCAGCTTGGAGGCGAGCAGTACTTC. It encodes CASSQLGGEQYF.